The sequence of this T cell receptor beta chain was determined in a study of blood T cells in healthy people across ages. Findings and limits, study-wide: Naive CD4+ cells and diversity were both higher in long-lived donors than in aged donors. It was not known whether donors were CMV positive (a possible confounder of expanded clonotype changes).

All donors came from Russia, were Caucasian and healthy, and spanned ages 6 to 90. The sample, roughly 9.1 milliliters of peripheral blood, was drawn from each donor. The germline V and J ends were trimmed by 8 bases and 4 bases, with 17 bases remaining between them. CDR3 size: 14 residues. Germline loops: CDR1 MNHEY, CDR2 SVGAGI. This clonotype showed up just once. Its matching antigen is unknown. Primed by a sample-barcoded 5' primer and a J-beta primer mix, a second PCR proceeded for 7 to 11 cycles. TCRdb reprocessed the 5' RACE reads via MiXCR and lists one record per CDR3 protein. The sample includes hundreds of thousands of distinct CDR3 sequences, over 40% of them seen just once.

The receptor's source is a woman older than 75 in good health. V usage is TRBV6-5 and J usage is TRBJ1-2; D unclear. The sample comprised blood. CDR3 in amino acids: CASLARVESYGYTF. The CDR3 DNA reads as TGTGCCAGCTTGGCTAGGGTGGAATCCTATGGCTACACCTTC.